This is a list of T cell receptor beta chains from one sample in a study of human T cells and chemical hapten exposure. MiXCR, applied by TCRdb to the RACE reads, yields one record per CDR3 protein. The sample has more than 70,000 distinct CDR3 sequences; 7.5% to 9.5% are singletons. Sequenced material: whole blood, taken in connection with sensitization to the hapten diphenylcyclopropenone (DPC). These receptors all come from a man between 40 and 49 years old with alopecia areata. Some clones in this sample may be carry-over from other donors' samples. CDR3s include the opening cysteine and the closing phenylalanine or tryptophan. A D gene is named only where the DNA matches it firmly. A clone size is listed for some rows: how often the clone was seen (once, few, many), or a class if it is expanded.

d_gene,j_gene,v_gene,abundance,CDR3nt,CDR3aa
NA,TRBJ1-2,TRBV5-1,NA,TGCGCCAGCAGCTTGGGGGATTGGGGAATCGATGGCTACACCTTC,CASSLGDWGIDGYTF
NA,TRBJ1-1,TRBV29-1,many,TGCAGCGTTGAAGGGGCGGGTCGGATCACTGAAGCTTTCTTT,CSVEGAGRITEAFF
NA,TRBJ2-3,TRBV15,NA,TGTGCCACCAGCAGGGCCGGCAAGGGAGATACGCAGTATTTT,CATSRAGKGDTQYF
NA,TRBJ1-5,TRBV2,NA,TGTGCCAGCAGTGATTACCGTAGCAATCAGCCCCAGCATTTT,CASSDYRSNQPQHF
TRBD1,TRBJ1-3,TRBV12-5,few,TGTGCTAGTGGCGGCAGGGGGCCTGGAAACACCATATATTTT,CASGGRGPGNTIYF
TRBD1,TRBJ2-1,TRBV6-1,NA,TGTGCCAGCAGTGAATATGACAGGGGCCATGAGCAGTTCTTC,CASSEYDRGHEQFF
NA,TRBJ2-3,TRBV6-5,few,TGTGCCAGCAGAAACCTGTATGGAGGGCGAACCCATCGTACGCAGTATTTT,CASRNLYGGRTHRTQYF
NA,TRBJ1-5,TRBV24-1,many,TGTGCCACCAGTGATGGGACGTATAGCAATCAGCCCCAGCATTTT,CATSDGTYSNQPQHF
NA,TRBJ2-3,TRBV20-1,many,TGCAGTGCTAGAGCCCGCGGGGAATTGTTCACAGATACGCAGTATTTT,CSARARGELFTDTQYF
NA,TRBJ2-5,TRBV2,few,TGTGCCAGCAGTGATTCTAGGGGCGAACAAGAGACCCAGTACTTC,CASSDSRGEQETQYF
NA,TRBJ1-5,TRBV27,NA,TGTGCCAGCAGTTTATGGGGCCCTAATCAGCCCCAGCATTTT,CASSLWGPNQPQHF
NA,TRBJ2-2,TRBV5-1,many,TGCGCCAGCAGCTTGGATCTAGTGTCGCTGTTTTTT,CASSLDLVSLFF
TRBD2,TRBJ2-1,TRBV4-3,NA,TGCGCCAGCAGCCAAGATCTTGGGCTAGCGGGAGTGGAGACAATGGAAGAGCAGTTCTTC,CASSQDLGLAGVETMEEQFF
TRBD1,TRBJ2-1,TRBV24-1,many,TGTGCCACCAGTGATTTCCGGGACAGGGGGAATGAGCAGTTCTTC,CATSDFRDRGNEQFF
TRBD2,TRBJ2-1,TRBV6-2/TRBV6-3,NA,TGTGCCAGCAGTTACTTCGGGACTAGCGGGACTAGGGGACGGGACAATGAGCAGTTCTTC,CASSYFGTSGTRGRDNEQFF
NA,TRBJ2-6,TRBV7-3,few,TGTGCCAGCAGCTTGGACACCAGCTCTGGGGCCAACGTCCTGACTTTC,CASSLDTSSGANVLTF
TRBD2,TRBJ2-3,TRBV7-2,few,TGTGCCAGCAGCACTAGCGCTAGCACAGATACGCAGTATTTT,CASSTSASTDTQYF
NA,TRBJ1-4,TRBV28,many,TGTGCCAGCAGTCCCCCCGGGGGGATAGGTGAAAAACTGTTTTTT,CASSPPGGIGEKLFF
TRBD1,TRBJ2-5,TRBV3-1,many,TGTGCCAGCAGCTACGAGACAGGGTATCAAGAGACCCAGTACTTC,CASSYETGYQETQYF
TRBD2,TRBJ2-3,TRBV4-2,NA,TGTGCCAGCAGCCCCCGACTAGCGGGAGGGAGTGGCACAGATACGCAGTATTTT,CASSPRLAGGSGTDTQYF
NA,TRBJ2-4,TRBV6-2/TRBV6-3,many,TGTGCCAGCAGTTCGGGTCAGGCCAAAAACATTCAGTACTTC,CASSSGQAKNIQYF
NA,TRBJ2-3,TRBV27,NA,TGTGCCAGCAGTCGGGAAACCTACAGCACAGATACGCAGTATTTT,CASSRETYSTDTQYF
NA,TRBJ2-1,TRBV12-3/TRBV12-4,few,TGTGCTATAGCGGCCAATACCGACAATGAGCAGTTCTTC,CAIAANTDNEQFF
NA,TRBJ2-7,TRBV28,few,TGTGCCAGCAAGGACAGCTACTACGAGCAGTACTTC,CASKDSYYEQYF
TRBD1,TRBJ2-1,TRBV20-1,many,TGCAGTGCTACATCCACCCGGGACAGGGGGAATGAGCAGTTCTTC,CSATSTRDRGNEQFF
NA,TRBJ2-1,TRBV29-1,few,TGCAGCCCTTCTTTCGGACTTCACAATGAGCAGTTCTTC,CSPSFGLHNEQFF
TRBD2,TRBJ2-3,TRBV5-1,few,TGCGCCAGCAGCTTGGTCCCTAGCGGGCTTAGCACAGATACGCAGTATTTT,CASSLVPSGLSTDTQYF
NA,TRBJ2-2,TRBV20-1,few,TGCAGTGCTAGAGATTCCCCGAACACCGGGGAGCTGTTTTTT,CSARDSPNTGELFF
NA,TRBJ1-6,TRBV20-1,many,TGCAGTGCTAGAGACGCTTATAATTCACCCCTCCACTTT,CSARDAYNSPLHF
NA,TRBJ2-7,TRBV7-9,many,TGTGCCAGCAGCTTAGAAGGGGACGGGGCCTACGAGCAGTACTTC,CASSLEGDGAYEQYF
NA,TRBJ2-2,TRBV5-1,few,TGCGCCAGCAGCTCCCGTCCCACCGGGGAGCTGTTTTTT,CASSSRPTGELFF
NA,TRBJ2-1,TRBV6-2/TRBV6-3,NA,TGTGCCAGCAGCCGGGACCAGGCCAATGAGCAGTTCTTC,CASSRDQANEQFF
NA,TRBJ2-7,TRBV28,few,TGTGCCAGCAGTGGGTACGAGCAGTACTTC,CASSGYEQYF
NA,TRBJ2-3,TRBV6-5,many,TGTGCCACCCGGGCGGGATGGGGCACAGATACGCAGTATTTT,CATRAGWGTDTQYF
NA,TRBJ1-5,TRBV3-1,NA,TGTGCCAGCAGCCTTACCCAAAATCAGCCCCAGCATTTT,CASSLTQNQPQHF
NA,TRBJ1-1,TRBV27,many,TGTGCCAGCAGTTTGAGGGGGGCGGGGGTCACTGAAGCTTTCTTT,CASSLRGAGVTEAFF
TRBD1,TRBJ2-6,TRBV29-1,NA,TGCAGCGTTACGGGACAGGGTACTTCTGGGGCCAACGTCCTGACTTTC,CSVTGQGTSGANVLTF
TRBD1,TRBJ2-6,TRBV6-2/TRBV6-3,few,TGTGCCAGCAGTTACTTGGTGACAGGGTGGGCCTCTGGGGCCAACGTCCTGACTTTC,CASSYLVTGWASGANVLTF
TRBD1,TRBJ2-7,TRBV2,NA,TGTGCCAGCACCTCAGGGGGACAGGGTGCGTACGAGCAGTACTTC,CASTSGGQGAYEQYF
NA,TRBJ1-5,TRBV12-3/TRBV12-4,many,TGTGCCAGCAGTTTATTGGGGGATAGCAATCAGCCCCAGCATTTT,CASSLLGDSNQPQHF
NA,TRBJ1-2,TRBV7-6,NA,TGTGCCAGCAGCTCCAGTCCTCTGGGAGATGGCTACACCTTC,CASSSSPLGDGYTF
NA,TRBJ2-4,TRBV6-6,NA,TGTGCCAGCACCGGACAGTCGCTAGCCAAAAACATTCAGTACTTC,CASTGQSLAKNIQYF
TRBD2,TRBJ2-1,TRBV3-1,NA,TGTGCCAGCAGCCAGTCTAGCGGGAGCTATGAGCAGTTCTTC,CASSQSSGSYEQFF
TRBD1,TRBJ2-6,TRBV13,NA,TGTGCCACCAAACGACAGGGCCCCTCTGGGGCCAACGTCCTGACTTTC,CATKRQGPSGANVLTF
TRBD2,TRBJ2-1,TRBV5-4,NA,TGTGCCAGCAGCTTGGGGCTAGCGGGAGCCAATGAGCAGTTCTTC,CASSLGLAGANEQFF
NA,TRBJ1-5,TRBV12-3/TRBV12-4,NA,TGTGCCAGCAGTTTCGATCGGGCGCCTCACAATCAGCCCCAGCATTTT,CASSFDRAPHNQPQHF
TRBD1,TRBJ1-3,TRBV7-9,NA,TGTGCCAGCAGCTTAGGGACAGGGGCGCGAGGAAACACCATATATTTT,CASSLGTGARGNTIYF
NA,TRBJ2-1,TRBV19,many,TGTGCCAGTAGGCATATCCCCCACGAGCAGTTCTTC,CASRHIPHEQFF
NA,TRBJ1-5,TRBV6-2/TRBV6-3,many,TGTGCCAGCAGACGAGCAGGGTCAGGTCAGCCCCAGCATTTT,CASRRAGSGQPQHF
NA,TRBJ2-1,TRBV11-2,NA,TGTGCCAGCAGTTTATTTTGGGGCGGGGACAATGAGCAGTTCTTC,CASSLFWGGDNEQFF
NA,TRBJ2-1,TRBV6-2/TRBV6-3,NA,TGTGCCAGCCGGGAGTGGGATGAGCGGTTCTTC,CASREWDERFF
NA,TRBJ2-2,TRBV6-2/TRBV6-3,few,TGTGCCAGCAGGGCCGGGACTCACAACACCGGGGAGCTGTTTTTT,CASRAGTHNTGELFF